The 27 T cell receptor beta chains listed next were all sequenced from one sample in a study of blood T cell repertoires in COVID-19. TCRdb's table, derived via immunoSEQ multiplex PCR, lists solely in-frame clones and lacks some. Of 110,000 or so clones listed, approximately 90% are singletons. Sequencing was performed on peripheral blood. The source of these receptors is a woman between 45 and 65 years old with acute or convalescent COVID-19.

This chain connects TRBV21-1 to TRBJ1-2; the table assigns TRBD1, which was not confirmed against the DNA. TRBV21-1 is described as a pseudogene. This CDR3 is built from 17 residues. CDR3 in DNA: TGTGCCAGCAGCAAAGATGGGGGGGACAGGGACGACTATGGCTACACCTTC. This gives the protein CASSKDGGDRDDYGYTF.

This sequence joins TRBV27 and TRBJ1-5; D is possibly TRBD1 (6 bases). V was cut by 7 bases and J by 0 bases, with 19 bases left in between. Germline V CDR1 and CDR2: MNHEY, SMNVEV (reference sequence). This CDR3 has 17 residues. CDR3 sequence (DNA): TGTGCCAGCAAGCTACGGACAGACCCTTATAGCAATCAGCCCCAGCATTTT. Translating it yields CASKLRTDPYSNQPQHF.

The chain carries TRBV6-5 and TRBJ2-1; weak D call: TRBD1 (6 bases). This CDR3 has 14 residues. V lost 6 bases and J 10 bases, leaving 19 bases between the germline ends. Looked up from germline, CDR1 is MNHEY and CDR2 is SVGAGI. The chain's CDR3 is CASRRWDTLKEQFF. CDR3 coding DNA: TGTGCCAGCAGGCGCTGGGACACCCTAAAGGAGCAGTTCTTC.

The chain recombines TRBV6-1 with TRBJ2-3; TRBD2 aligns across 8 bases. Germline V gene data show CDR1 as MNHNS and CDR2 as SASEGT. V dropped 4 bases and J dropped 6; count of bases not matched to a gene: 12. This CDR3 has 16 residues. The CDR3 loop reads CASSGSGLVSLDTQYF. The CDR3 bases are TGTGCCAGCAGTGGATCGGGACTAGTTTCATTGGATACGCAGTATTTT.

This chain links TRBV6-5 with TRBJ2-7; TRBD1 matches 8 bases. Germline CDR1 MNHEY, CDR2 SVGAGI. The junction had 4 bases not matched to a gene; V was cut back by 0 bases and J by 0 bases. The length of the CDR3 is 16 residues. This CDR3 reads CASSYSGTGISYEQYF. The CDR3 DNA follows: TGTGCCAGCAGTTACTCAGGGACAGGAATCTCCTACGAGCAGTACTTC.

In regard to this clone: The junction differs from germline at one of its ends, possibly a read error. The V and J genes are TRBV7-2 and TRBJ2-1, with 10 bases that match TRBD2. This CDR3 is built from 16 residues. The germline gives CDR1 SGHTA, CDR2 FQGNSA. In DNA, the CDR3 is TGTGCCAGCAGCGTAGCGGGAGGCTACTCCTACAATGAGCAGTTCTTC. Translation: CASSVAGGYSYNEQFF.

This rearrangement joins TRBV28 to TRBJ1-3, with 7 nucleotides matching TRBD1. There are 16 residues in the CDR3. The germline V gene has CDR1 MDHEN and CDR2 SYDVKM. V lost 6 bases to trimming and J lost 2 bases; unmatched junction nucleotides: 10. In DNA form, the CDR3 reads TGTGCCAGCAGCCCTACAGGGGTAAATGCTGGAAACACCATATATTTT. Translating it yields CASSPTGVNAGNTIYF. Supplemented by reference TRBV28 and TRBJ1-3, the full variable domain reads DVKVTQSSRYLVKRTGEKVFLECVQDMDHENMFWYRQDPGLGLRLIYFSYDVKMKEKGDIPEGYSVSREKKERFSLILESASTNQTSMYLCASSPTGVNAGNTIYFGEGSWLTVV.

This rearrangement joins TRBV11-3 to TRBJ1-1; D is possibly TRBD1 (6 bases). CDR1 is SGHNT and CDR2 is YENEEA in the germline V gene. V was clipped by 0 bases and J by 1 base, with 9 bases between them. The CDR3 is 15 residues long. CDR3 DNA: TGTGCCAGCAGCTTAGATGGACAGTGGAACACTGAAGCTTTCTTT. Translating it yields CASSLDGQWNTEAFF.

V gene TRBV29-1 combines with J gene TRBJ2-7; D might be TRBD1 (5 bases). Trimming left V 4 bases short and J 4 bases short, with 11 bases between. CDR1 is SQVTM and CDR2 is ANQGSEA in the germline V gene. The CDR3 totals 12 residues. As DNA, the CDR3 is TGCAGCGTTGGTATAGACAGATACGAGCAGTACTTC. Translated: CSVGIDRYEQYF.

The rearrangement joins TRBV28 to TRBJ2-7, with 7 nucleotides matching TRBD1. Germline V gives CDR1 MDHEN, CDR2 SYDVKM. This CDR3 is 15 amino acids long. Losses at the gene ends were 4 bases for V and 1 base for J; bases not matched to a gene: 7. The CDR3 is CASSSPGGLSYEQYF. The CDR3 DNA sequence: TGTGCCAGCAGTTCCCCAGGGGGATTATCCTACGAGCAGTACTTC.

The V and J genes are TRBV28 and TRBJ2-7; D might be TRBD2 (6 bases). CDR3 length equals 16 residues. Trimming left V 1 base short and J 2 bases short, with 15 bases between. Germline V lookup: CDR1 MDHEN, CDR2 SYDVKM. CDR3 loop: CASSLFRDSVTYEQYF. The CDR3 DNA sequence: TGTGCCAGCAGTTTATTCAGGGACTCCGTGACCTACGAGCAGTACTTC.

The CDR3 loop is CAWSLRGGYTF. CDR3 bases: TGTGCCTGGAGTCTCCGAGGGGGCTACACCTTC. The rearrangement links TRBV30 to TRBJ1-2; unclear D gene. This CDR3 region has 11 residues. The V gene's germline CDR1 is GTSNPN and CDR2 SVGIG (reference sequence). V lost 2 bases and J lost 8, with 9 bases in between.

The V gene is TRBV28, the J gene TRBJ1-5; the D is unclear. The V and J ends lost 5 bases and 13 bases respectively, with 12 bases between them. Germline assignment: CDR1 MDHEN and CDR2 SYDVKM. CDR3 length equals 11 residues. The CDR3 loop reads CASSPRRRQHF. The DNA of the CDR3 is TGTGCCAGCAGTCCCAGACGGAGACAGCATTTT.

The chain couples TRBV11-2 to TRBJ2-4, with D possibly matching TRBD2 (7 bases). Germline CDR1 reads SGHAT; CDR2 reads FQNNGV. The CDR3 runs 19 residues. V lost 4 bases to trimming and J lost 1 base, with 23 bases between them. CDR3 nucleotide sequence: TGTGCCAGCAGCTCCTTTGTGGGGGGGGCCGATGGGGCCAAAAACATTCAGTACTTC. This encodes CASSSFVGGADGAKNIQYF.

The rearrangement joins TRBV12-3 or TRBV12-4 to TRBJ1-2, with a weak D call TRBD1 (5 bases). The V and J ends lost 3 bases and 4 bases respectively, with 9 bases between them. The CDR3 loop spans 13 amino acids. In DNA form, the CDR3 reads TGTGCCAGCAGTTTGGGGCAGTCCTATGGCTACACCTTC. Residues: CASSLGQSYGYTF.

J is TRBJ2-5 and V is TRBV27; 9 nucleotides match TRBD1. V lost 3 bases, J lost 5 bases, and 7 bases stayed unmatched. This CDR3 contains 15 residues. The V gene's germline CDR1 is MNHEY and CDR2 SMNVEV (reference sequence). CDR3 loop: CASSLTGTGWETQYF. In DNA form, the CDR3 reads TGTGCCAGCAGTTTGACCGGGACAGGGTGGGAGACCCAGTACTTC.

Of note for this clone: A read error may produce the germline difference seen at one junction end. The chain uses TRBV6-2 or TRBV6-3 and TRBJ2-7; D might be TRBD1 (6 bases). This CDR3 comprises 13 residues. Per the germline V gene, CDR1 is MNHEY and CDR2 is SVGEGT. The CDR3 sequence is CASSPQVRGLPGF. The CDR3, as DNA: TGTGCCAGCAGTCCCCAAGTCAGGGGCCTACCAGGCTTC.

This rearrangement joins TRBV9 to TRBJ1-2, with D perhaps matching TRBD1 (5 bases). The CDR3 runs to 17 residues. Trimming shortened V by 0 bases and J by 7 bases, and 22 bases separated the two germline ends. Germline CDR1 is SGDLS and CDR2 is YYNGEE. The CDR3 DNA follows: TGTGCCAGCAGCGTAGACGGTGGGGGGAGGCAGGAGGGTGGCTACACCTTC. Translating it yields CASSVDGGGRQEGGYTF.

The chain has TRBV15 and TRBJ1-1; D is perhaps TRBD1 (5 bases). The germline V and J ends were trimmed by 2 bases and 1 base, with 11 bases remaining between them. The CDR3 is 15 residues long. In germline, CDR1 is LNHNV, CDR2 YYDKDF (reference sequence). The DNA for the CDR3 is TGTGCCACCAGCAGAAGCAGGGAACCGAACACTGAAGCTTTCTTT. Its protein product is CATSRSREPNTEAFF.

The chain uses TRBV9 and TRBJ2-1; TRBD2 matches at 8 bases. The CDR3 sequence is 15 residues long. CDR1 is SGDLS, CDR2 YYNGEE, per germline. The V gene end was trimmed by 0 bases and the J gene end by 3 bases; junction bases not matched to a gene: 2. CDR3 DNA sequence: TGTGCCAGCAGCGTAGGAAGCGGGGGCTACAATGAGCAGTTCTTC. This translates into CASSVGSGGYNEQFF.

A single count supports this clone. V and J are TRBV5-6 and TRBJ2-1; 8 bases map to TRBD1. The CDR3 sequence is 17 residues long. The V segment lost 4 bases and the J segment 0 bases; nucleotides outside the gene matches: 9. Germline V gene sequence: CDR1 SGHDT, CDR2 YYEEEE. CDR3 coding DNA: TGTGCCAGCAGCGTATTTCAGGGGGCTGGCTCCTACAATGAGCAGTTCTTC. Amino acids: CASSVFQGAGSYNEQFF.

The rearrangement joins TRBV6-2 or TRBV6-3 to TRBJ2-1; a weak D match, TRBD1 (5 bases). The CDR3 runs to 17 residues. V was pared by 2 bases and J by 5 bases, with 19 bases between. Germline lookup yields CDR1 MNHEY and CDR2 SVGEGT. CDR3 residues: CASSYEFGREEHNEQFF. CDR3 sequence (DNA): TGTGCCAGCAGTTACGAGTTCGGCAGGGAAGAACACAATGAGCAGTTCTTC.

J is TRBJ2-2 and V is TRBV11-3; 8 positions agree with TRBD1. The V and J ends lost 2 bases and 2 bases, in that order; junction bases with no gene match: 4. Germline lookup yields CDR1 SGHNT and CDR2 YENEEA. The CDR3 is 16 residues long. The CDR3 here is CASSLRQGINTGELFF. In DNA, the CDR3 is TGTGCCAGCAGCTTACGACAGGGGATTAACACCGGGGAGCTGTTTTTT.

CDR3: CASSSSGSGDTQYF. For the CDR3, the DNA is TGTGCCAGCAGCTCCTCAGGGTCAGGGGATACGCAGTATTTT. The J gene is TRBJ2-3, the V gene TRBV11-2, with D possibly matching TRBD1 (5 bases). Germline CDR1 SGHAT, CDR2 FQNNGV. V lost 4 bases to trimming and J lost 6 bases, with 14 bases between them. The length of the CDR3 is 14 residues.

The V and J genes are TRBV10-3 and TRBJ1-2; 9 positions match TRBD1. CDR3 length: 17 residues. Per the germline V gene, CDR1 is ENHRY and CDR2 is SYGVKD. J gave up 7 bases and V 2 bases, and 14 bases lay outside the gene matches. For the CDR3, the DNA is TGTGCCATCAGTGAGGCCGAGGGGTACGGGACAGGGTTTGGCTACACCTTC. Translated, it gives CAISEAEGYGTGFGYTF.

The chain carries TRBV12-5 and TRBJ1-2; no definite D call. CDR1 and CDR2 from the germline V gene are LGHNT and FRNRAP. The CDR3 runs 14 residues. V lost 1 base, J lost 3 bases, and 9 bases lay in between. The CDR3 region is CASGLEGRDYGYTF. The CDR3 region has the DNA TGTGCTAGTGGTTTGGAAGGGAGGGACTATGGCTACACCTTC.

The CDR3 nucleotides read TGTGCCAGCAGCCCCGAGACAGGGTCACAAGAGACCCAGTACTTC. Translating it yields CASSPETGSQETQYF. The rearrangement links TRBV7-8 to TRBJ2-5; 7 nucleotides align to TRBD1. The V segment lost 5 bases and the J segment 2 bases; nucleotides outside the gene matches: 8. This CDR3 comprises 15 residues. In germline, CDR1 is SGHVS, CDR2 FQNEAQ.